Listed here are 14 T cell receptor beta chains from one sample, sequenced in a study of cytomegalovirus exposure and HLA in healthy donors. This PCR relied on a set of 60 Vbeta primers and 13 Jbeta primers. Some clones are missing from TCRdb's copy, which holds only in-frame ones; the method was immunoSEQ multiplex PCR. The profile covers around 150,000 clones, with roughly 80% appearing a single time and around 3.2% taken by the ten largest. What was sequenced was PBMCs. The source of these receptors is a male donor in good health and CMV-seronegative.

The genes are TRBV6-5 and TRBJ1-2; D uncertain. The CDR3 is 13 amino acids. Trimming pared 5 bases from V and 4 bases from J, leaving 11 bases between. Germline V CDR1 and CDR2: MNHEY, SVGAGI. In DNA form, the CDR3 reads TGTGCCAGCAGTCCACAGAATTCCTATGGCTACACCTTC. Encoded protein: CASSPQNSYGYTF.

J is TRBJ1-1 and V is TRBV28; D possibly corresponds to TRBD1 (6 bases). Per germline, CDR1 MDHEN and CDR2 SYDVKM. The CDR3 covers 14 residues. V was cut by 7 bases and J by 5 bases, with 17 bases left in between. CDR3 residues: CASTLLGGATEAFF. CDR3 in DNA: TGTGCCAGCACTCTCCTTGGGGGGGCTACTGAAGCTTTCTTT.

The genes are TRBV5-4 and TRBJ2-5; D is possibly TRBD2 (6 bases). This CDR3 has 17 amino acids. The V and J ends lost 4 bases and 0 bases respectively, with 19 bases between them. Germline V gives CDR1 SGHNT, CDR2 YYREEE (reference sequence). CDR3 protein: CASSLTGRGTYQETQYF. CDR3 DNA sequence: TGTGCCAGCAGCCTAACAGGCCGGGGGACTTACCAAGAGACCCAGTACTTC. The variable domain in full, with the rest retrieved from reference TRBV5-4 and TRBJ2-5, is ETGVTQSPTHLIKTRGQQVTLRCSSQSGHNTVSWYQQALGQGPQFIFQYYREEENGRGNFPPRFSGLQFPNYSSELNVNALELDDSALYLCASSLTGRGTYQETQYFGPGTRLLVL.

Only one count was recorded for this clone. This sequence joins TRBV5-1 and TRBJ2-5, with 8 bases identical to TRBD2. Germline V gives CDR1 SGHRS, CDR2 YFSETQ. The V segment lost 4 bases and the J segment 1 base; nucleotides outside the gene matches: 9. This CDR3 contains 16 residues. CDR3 sequence reads: CASSRTSRIFQETQYF. The CDR3 DNA is TGCGCCAGCAGCCGGACTAGCAGGATCTTCCAAGAGACCCAGTACTTC.

This clone was found once. The chain employs TRBV18 and TRBJ2-1; 9 bases map to TRBD1. This CDR3 contains 17 residues. Per germline, CDR1 KGHSH and CDR2 LQKENI. V shed 3 bases, J shed 3 bases, and the junction held 9 bases outside the gene matches. DNA for the CDR3: TGTGCCAGCTCACCCCCACAAAAGGACAGGGGCTACAATGAGCAGTTCTTC. Encoded protein: CASSPPQKDRGYNEQFF.

This chain links TRBV6-1 with TRBJ2-7, with D tentatively TRBD1 (6 bases). The CDR3 has 15 residues. The germline CDR1 and CDR2 sequences are MNHNS and SASEGT. Deletions cut 6 bases from V and 2 bases from J, with 17 bases between. The CDR3 loop is CASREPGHKPYEQYF. DNA of the CDR3: TGTGCCAGCAGGGAACCGGGACACAAACCCTACGAGCAGTACTTC.

The rearrangement uses TRBV7-6 and TRBJ2-7, with 9 bases matching TRBD1. J lost 3 bases, V lost 5 bases, and 2 bases had no gene match. Germline V lookup: CDR1 SGHVS, CDR2 FNYEAQ. The CDR3 is made up of 13 amino acids. CDR3: CASSTGQGYEQYF. The CDR3 DNA reads as TGTGCCAGCAGCACGGGACAGGGCTACGAGCAGTACTTC.

J is TRBJ1-2 and V is TRBV15; D gene uncertain. V was pared by 3 bases and J by 6 bases, with 11 bases between. Germline CDR1 and CDR2: LNHNV and YYDKDF (reference sequence). The CDR3 sequence is 13 residues long. DNA of the CDR3: TGTGCCACCAGCAGGTCAGCGGGAGATGGCTACACCTTC. It is translated as CATSRSAGDGYTF.

The CDR3 coding sequence is TGTGCCAGCAGCCCCCGGGACAGGGACTACGAGCAGTACTTC. It encodes CASSPRDRDYEQYF. The chain is built from TRBV11-3 and TRBJ2-7; 9 nucleotides align to TRBD1. V was pared by 5 bases and J by 3 bases, with 5 bases of the junction left unmatched. The germline V gene encodes CDR1 SGHNT and CDR2 YENEEA. This CDR3 comprises 14 residues.

The gene calls are TRBV7-9 and TRBJ1-1; TRBD1 matches 10 bases. Trimming cost V 4 bases and J 1 base; bases outside gene matches: 6. Germline V gene lookup returns CDR1 SEHNR and CDR2 FQNEAQ (reference sequence). This CDR3 comprises 16 residues. The CDR3 DNA reads TGTGCCAGCAGCTCACCATGGACAGGGGGGAACACTGAAGCTTTCTTT. It encodes CASSSPWTGGNTEAFF.

V usage is TRBV10-3 and J usage is TRBJ2-5; a weak D match, TRBD1 (6 bases). CDR1 and CDR2 from the germline V gene are ENHRY and SYGVKD. The V end lost 3 bases, the J end lost 0 bases, and 11 bases lay between the germline ends. The CDR3 has 15 amino acids. CDR3 nucleotides: TGTGCCATCAGTGATCCCGGGACAAACCAAGAGACCCAGTACTTC. Protein sequence: CAISDPGTNQETQYF.

A few counts support this clone. The genes are TRBV15 and TRBJ2-7; TRBD2 aligns across 9 bases. J lost 2 bases, V lost 3 bases, and 2 bases had no gene match. Germline V gene lookup returns CDR1 LNHNV and CDR2 YYDKDF (reference sequence). This CDR3 spans 14 amino acids. The CDR3 DNA sequence: TGTGCCACCAGCAGCAGACTAGCGGCCTACGAGCAGTACTTC. Translating gives CATSSRLAAYEQYF.

The chain joins TRBV5-1 to TRBJ2-7; possibly TRBD1 for D (5 bases). The germline V and J ends were trimmed by 0 bases and 5 bases, with 9 bases remaining between them. Germline V gives CDR1 SGHRS, CDR2 YFSETQ. This CDR3 contains 13 residues. This chain's CDR3 is CASSLGRVDEQYF. CDR3 bases: TGCGCCAGCAGCTTGGGCAGGGTCGACGAGCAGTACTTC.

The chain employs TRBV11-1 and TRBJ2-2; TRBD1 might be the D (6 bases). The germline V gene has CDR1 SGHAT and CDR2 FQDESV (reference sequence). With 1 base removed from V and 7 bases from J, the gap between germline ends came to 10 bases. This CDR3 comprises 14 residues. For the CDR3, the DNA is TGTGCCAGCAGCTTAGGCACAGGGATCGGGGAGCTGTTTTTT. It specifies CASSLGTGIGELFF. Full variable domain (outside the CDR3, taken from reference TRBV11-1 and TRBJ2-2): EAEVAQSPRYKITEKSQAVAFWCDPISGHATLYWYRQILGQGPELLVQFQDESVVDDSQLPKDRFSAERLKGVDSTLKIQPAELGDSAMYLCASSLGTGIGELFFGEGSRLTVL.